This T cell receptor beta chain was obtained from a study of T-cell memory formation after mild COVID-19. Whole-study findings and limits: Several responding clones turned up in pre-infection memory, indicating that cross-reactive memory may have taken part. Proof of SARS-CoV-2 specificity was absent for the second-wave clones that crested on day 37. A second wave expanding day 15 to 37 was CD4+-biased; contracting clones were balanced.

Points on this clonotype: What it binds is not known.

TCRdb re-derived calls from the 5' RACE reads in MiXCR, one entry per CDR3 protein. This sample has about 320,000 distinct CDR3 sequences; about 13% occur once, and the top ten carry 21%. V was clipped by 5 bases and J by 4 bases; unmatched bases: 8. Germline V gives CDR1 SGHRS, CDR2 YFSETQ. The CDR3 covers 16 residues. The sample was PBMCs or a T cell subset sorted from them (not recorded which). The receptor was isolated from a man younger than 35 who had mild COVID-19 (a few samples of this study predate the infection). Cell type and time point are not known. The chain recombines TRBV5-1 with TRBJ2-1, with 11 bases that match TRBD1. CDR3 nucleotide sequence: TGCGCCAGCAGGCCATGGACAGGGGGCGCATACAATGAGCAGTTCTTC. This translates into CASRPWTGGAYNEQFF.